These 16 T cell receptor beta chains were all obtained from the same sample, sequenced in a study of response to subunit inactivated influenza vaccine. TCRdb used MiXCR to reprocess the RT-PCR reads, holding one entry per CDR3 protein. The sample consists of about 650,000 distinct CDR3 sequences, 11% to 15% of them appearing once. The input for sequencing was PBMCs from blood, taken 14 to 15 days before vaccination. The receptor set was obtained from a man aged 50-59 years who received an inactivated influenza vaccine.

This clonotype was seen only a few times. This chain connects TRBV6-5 to TRBJ1-6; D perhaps matches TRBD1 (5 bases). V lost 0 bases, J lost 6 bases, and 12 bases lay in between. This CDR3 is 16 amino acids long. CDR1 is MNHEY and CDR2 is SVGAGI in the germline V gene. CDR3 nucleotides: TGTGCCAGCAGTTACTCGCCGGCAGGGACTAATTCACCCCTCCACTTT. Protein sequence: CASSYSPAGTNSPLHF.

V is TRBV6-2 or TRBV6-3 and J is TRBJ2-2; 8 bases are a match to TRBD1. This CDR3 region has 16 residues. The junction had 3 bases not matched to a gene; V was cut back by 0 bases and J by 3 bases. The germline V gene has CDR1 MNHEY and CDR2 SVGEGT. The CDR3 here is CASSYSRTGHTGELFF. The CDR3 DNA is TGTGCCAGCAGTTACTCGAGGACAGGGCACACCGGGGAGCTGTTTTTT.

This clonotype has a handful of counts. J is TRBJ2-7 and V is TRBV6-1, with D unresolved. Trimming stripped 7 bases from V and 2 bases from J, with 12 bases between. The germline V gene encodes CDR1 MNHNS and CDR2 SASEGT. This CDR3 is 13 amino acids long. The CDR3 loop reads CASTQVYPYEQYF. The CDR3 coding sequence is TGTGCCAGCACCCAGGTTTATCCCTACGAGCAGTACTTC.

V and J are TRBV29-1 and TRBJ2-1; the D gene is possibly TRBD2 (5 bases). V lost 1 base to trimming and J lost 3 bases, with 10 bases between them. Germline CDR1 and CDR2: SQVTM and ANQGSEA. This CDR3 comprises 14 residues. CDR3: CSVEVLANYNEQFF. The CDR3 DNA reads TGCAGCGTTGAAGTGCTAGCAAACTACAATGAGCAGTTCTTC.

This chain uses TRBV7-9 with TRBJ2-1; tentatively, D is TRBD1 or TRBD2 (5 bases each). This CDR3 contains 15 residues. V lost 5 bases, J lost 9 bases, and 20 bases lay in between. Germline loops: CDR1 SEHNR, CDR2 FQNEAQ (reference sequence). The CDR3 protein is CASSPRGTGGREQFF. DNA for the CDR3: TGTGCCAGCAGCCCCCGGGGCACAGGTGGTCGTGAGCAGTTCTTC.

This clonotype was counted between two and nine times. At one of its ends the junction is not consistent with the germline gene, which may arise from a read error. V usage is TRBV4-3 and J usage is TRBJ2-5, with 7 bases lining up with TRBD2. Germline CDR1 is LGHNA and CDR2 is YSLEER. The CDR3 spans 15 residues. CDR3 bases: TGCGCCAGCAGCCAAGATGGGAGGGACCACGAGACCCAGTACTTC. This sequence encodes CASSQDGRDHETQYF.

This clonotype occurred a few times. The chain couples TRBV15 to TRBJ1-4, with 7 bases aligning to TRBD1. The germline gives CDR1 LNHNV, CDR2 YYDKDF (reference sequence). J gave up 5 bases and V 0 bases, and 6 bases lay outside the gene matches. This CDR3 is 16 amino acids long. CDR3 DNA sequence: TGTGCCACCAGCAGAGATCCCACAGGGGTCAATGAAAAACTGTTTTTT. Translation: CATSRDPTGVNEKLFF.

To note about this clonotype: A clone one base away is much larger, so this may be a read error. V usage is TRBV29-1 and J usage is TRBJ2-3; 9 nucleotides line up with TRBD2. Germline V gene sequence: CDR1 SQVTM, CDR2 ANQGSEA. V lost 6 bases and J lost 4; bases outside the gene matches: 11. The CDR3 totals 15 residues. CDR3 in amino acids: CSVNGGTSSADTQYF. Written as DNA, the CDR3 is TGCAGCGTGAACGGAGGGACTAGCAGCGCAGATACGCAGTATTTT.

The CDR3 loop reads CAVGNNYGYTF. The CDR3 bases are TGTGCCGTGGGAAACAACTATGGCTACACCTTC. The J gene is TRBJ1-2, the V gene TRBV7-9, with unresolved D. The V and J ends lost 11 bases and 2 bases respectively, with 9 bases between them. The CDR3 extends over 11 amino acids. Germline V gene data show CDR1 as SEHNR and CDR2 as FQNEAQ (reference sequence).

The rearrangement joins TRBV29-1 to TRBJ2-7, with a possible D match to TRBD2 (5 bases). Germline CDR1 SQVTM, CDR2 ANQGSEA. The CDR3 runs 13 residues. V dropped 2 bases and J dropped 10 bases, with 18 bases sitting between them. The CDR3 is CSVERLNNDSQYF. The CDR3 bases are TGCAGCGTTGAAAGACTAAACAACGACTCCCAGTACTTC.

The chain has TRBV4-3 and TRBJ2-2; a weak D match, TRBD2 (5 bases). The CDR3 spans 17 residues. Germline-derived CDR1 and CDR2 are LGHNA and YSLEER. Trimming removed 3 bases from V and 6 bases from J, with 20 bases in between. CDR3: CASSQNTGILRPGELFF. DNA for the CDR3: TGCGCCAGCAGCCAGAATACCGGGATCCTGCGGCCCGGGGAGCTGTTTTTT.

The genes are TRBV9 and TRBJ2-5, with D tentatively TRBD2 (6 bases). The ends were cut back, 3 bases at V and 1 base at J, with 13 bases in the middle. Germline V CDR1 and CDR2: SGDLS, YYNGEE. The CDR3 sequence is 15 residues long. Written as DNA, the CDR3 is TGTGCCAGCAGCGAGCGGGCCAGCATCCAAGAGACCCAGTACTTC. It encodes CASSERASIQETQYF.

The chain carries TRBV12-3 or TRBV12-4 and TRBJ1-2; D unclear. This CDR3 has 13 amino acids. The V end lost 4 bases, the J end lost 2 bases, and 8 bases lay between the germline ends. In nucleotides, the CDR3 is TGTGCCAGCAGTTACAACGGAAACTATGGCTACACCTTC. It yields the protein CASSYNGNYGYTF.

The chain joins TRBV10-3 to TRBJ2-7; D unresolved. The length of the CDR3 is 15 residues. V was clipped by 0 bases and J by 0 bases, with 9 bases between them. The germline V gene has CDR1 ENHRY and CDR2 SYGVKD. The CDR3 DNA reads as TGTGCCATCAGTGAGTCCCACGGCCTCTCCTACGAGCAGTACTTC. Translation gives CAISESHGLSYEQYF.

In its sample, this clonotype was seen many times. This chain joins TRBV7-9 and TRBJ2-3, with unresolved D. Germline values: CDR1 SEHNR, CDR2 FQNEAQ (reference sequence). V was trimmed by 1 base and J by 1 base, leaving 3 bases between them. The CDR3 runs to 13 residues. This CDR3 reads CASSLGRTDTQYF. The CDR3 region has the DNA TGTGCCAGCAGCTTAGGGCGCACAGATACGCAGTATTTT.

This clonotype was seen only a few times. V is TRBV6-2 or TRBV6-3 and J is TRBJ1-1, with D possibly matching TRBD1 (5 bases). The CDR3 spans 16 residues. Germline-derived CDR1 and CDR2 are MNHEY and SVGEGT. The germline V and J ends were trimmed by 7 bases and 3 bases, with 21 bases remaining between them. The CDR3 region is CASTTGPGRKDTEAFF. In nucleotides, the CDR3 is TGTGCCAGCACCACGGGTCCAGGGAGGAAGGACACTGAAGCTTTCTTT.